This is a list of T cell receptor beta chains from one sample in a study of regulatory T cells in long-lasting Graves disease. TCRdb recomputed calls from the multiplex PCR reads with MiXCR, one row per CDR3 protein. The data show hundreds of thousands of distinct CDR3 sequences, with around 15% seen just once and 20% to 25% held by the top ten. Source: peripheral blood mononuclear cells (PBMCs), taken at new diagnosis, from a patient treated with antithyroid drugs. The receptors stem from a female donor with Graves disease. Both conserved end residues are part of each CDR3. A D gene is named only where the DNA matches it firmly. Only some rows state a clone size, as once, few, many or a class for expanded clones.

v_gene	d_gene	j_gene	abundance	CDR3nt	CDR3aa
TRBV29-1	.	TRBJ2-7	many	TGCAGCGTTGAATTCCGGGGAAGCCGGGACGGCGAGCAGTACTTC	CSVEFRGSRDGEQYF
TRBV4-1	.	TRBJ1-2	many	TGCGCCAGCAGCCCAGCCTTGGAGAGGGACCTCTTTGGCTACACCTTC	CASSPALERDLFGYTF
TRBV24-1	.	TRBJ2-5	many	TGTGCCACCAGTGATTTCGGAACCCAGTACTTC	CATSDFGTQYF
TRBV30	.	TRBJ2-3	few	TGTGCCTGGAGTGTATCCCTAGCTGACGCAGATACGCAGTATTTT	CAWSVSLADADTQYF
TRBV7-3	TRBD2	TRBJ2-3	many	TGTGCCAGCAGCTTCAGAGTCTCCGCTGGCGGGAGGACAGATACGCAGTATTTT	CASSFRVSAGGRTDTQYF
TRBV5-6	.	TRBJ1-5	.	TGTGCCAGCAGCTTTTCACTTAGCAATCAGCCCCAGCATTTT	CASSFSLSNQPQHF
TRBV20-1	.	TRBJ2-1	many	TGCAGTGCTAGATCTCGTCCTTATTACAATGAGCAGTTCTTC	CSARSRPYYNEQFF
TRBV12-3/TRBV12-4	.	TRBJ2-7	.	TGTGCCAGCAGTCCCCCAGGAGGCTACTCCTACGAGCAGTACTTC	CASSPPGGYSYEQYF
TRBV12-3/TRBV12-4	TRBD2	TRBJ2-2	many	TGTGCCAGCAGTCGGGCCGGGACTACTACCGGGGAGCTGTTTTTT	CASSRAGTTTGELFF
TRBV11-2	.	TRBJ1-2	many	TGTGCCAGCAGCTTATGGGGTGGCAGATCTAACTATGGCTACACCTTC	CASSLWGGRSNYGYTF
TRBV20-1	.	TRBJ2-5	.	TGCAGTGCTGGCCAGTCTCATAAGACCCAGTACTTC	CSAGQSHKTQYF